This TCR beta chain was recorded in a study of PD-1 blockade in classical Hodgkin lymphoma. Study-level findings and limits: What caused the repertoire differences, perhaps disease activity or prior therapy, remains undefined.

The CDR3 loop spans 12 amino acids. Germline V gene lookup returns CDR1 SGDLS and CDR2 YYNGEE. V dropped 1 base and J dropped 15 bases, with 11 bases sitting between them. Brentuximab vedotin exposure varied, and every patient relapsed after autologous stem cell transplantation. The patients, who had relapsed/refractory classical Hodgkin lymphoma, achieved best responses of complete response, partial response or progressive disease. Some clones are missing from TCRdb's copy, which holds only in-frame ones; the method was immunoSEQ multiplex PCR. The table shows approximately 59,000 clones, with roughly 90% occurring only once. Only a few counts were recorded for this clone. Its antigen remains unidentified.

J is TRBJ1-6 and V is TRBV9; D unresolved. The receptor was isolated from a human donor with classical Hodgkin lymphoma. Here the sequenced sample was peripheral blood mononuclear cells (PBMCs), taken before the second cycle of nivolumab. The CDR3 protein is CASSVSQHHLHF. For the CDR3, the DNA is TGTGCCAGCAGCGTATCACAACACCACCTCCACTTT.